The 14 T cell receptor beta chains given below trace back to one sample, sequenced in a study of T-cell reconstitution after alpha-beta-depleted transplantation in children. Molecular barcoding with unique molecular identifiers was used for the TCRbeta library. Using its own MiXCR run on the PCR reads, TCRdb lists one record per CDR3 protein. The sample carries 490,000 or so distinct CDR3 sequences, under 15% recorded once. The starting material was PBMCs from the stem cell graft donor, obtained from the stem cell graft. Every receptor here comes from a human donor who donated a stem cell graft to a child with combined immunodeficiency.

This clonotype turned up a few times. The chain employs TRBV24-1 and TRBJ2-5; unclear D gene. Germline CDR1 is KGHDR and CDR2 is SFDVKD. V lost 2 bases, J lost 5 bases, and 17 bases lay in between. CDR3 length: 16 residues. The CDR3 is CATSDSRTASLETQYF. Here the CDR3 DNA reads TGTGCCACCAGTGATTCAAGGACGGCTTCGTTGGAGACCCAGTACTTC.

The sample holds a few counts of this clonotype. The CDR3 DNA sequence: TGTGCCAGCAGTTTTGGTCCTAGCGGGGGCCTGGGTACGCAGTATTTT. It codes for CASSFGPSGGLGTQYF. The chain links TRBV12-3 or TRBV12-4 to TRBJ2-3; 10 nucleotides line up with TRBD2. Germline trimming cut 3 bases from V and 8 bases from J; bases unmatched to any gene: 11. There are 16 residues in the CDR3.

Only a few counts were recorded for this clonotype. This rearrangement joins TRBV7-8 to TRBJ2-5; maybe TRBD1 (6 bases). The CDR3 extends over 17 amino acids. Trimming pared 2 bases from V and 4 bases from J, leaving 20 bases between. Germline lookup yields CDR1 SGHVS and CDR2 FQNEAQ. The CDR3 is CASSLLGAVGSSETQYF. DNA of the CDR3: TGTGCCAGCAGCTTATTGGGGGCGGTTGGGAGTTCAGAGACCCAGTACTTC.

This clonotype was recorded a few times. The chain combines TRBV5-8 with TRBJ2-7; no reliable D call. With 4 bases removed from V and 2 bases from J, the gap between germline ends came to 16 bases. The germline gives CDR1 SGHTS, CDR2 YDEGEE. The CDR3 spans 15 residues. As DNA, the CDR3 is TGTGCCAGCAGCCCCGGACCCGAACTCCCCTACGAGCAGTACTTC. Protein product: CASSPGPELPYEQYF.

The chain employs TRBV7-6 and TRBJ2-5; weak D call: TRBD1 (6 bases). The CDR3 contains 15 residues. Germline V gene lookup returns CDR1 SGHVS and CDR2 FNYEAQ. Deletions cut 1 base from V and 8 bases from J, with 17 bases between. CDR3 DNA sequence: TGTGCCAGCAGCTTAGTATTCACAGGGTCCGATACCCAGTACTTC. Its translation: CASSLVFTGSDTQYF.

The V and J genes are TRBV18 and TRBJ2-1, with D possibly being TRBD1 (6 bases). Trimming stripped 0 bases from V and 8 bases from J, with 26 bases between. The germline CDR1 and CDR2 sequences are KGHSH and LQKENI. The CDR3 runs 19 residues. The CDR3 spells CASSPPSVSPGTFGHEQFF. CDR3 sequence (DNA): TGTGCCAGCTCACCACCGTCCGTTTCCCCCGGGACATTCGGACATGAGCAGTTCTTC.

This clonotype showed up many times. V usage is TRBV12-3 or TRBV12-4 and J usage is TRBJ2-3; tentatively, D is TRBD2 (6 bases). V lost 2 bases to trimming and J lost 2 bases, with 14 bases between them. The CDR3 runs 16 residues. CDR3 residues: CASSLRLGRHTDTQYF. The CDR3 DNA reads TGTGCCAGCAGTTTAAGACTAGGAAGACACACAGATACGCAGTATTTT.

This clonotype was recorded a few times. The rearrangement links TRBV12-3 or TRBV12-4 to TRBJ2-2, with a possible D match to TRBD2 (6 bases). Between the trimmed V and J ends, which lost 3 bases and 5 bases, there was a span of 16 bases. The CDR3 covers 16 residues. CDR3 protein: CASSFGGKARTGELFF. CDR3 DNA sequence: TGTGCCAGCAGTTTTGGGGGGAAAGCACGGACCGGGGAGCTGTTTTTT.

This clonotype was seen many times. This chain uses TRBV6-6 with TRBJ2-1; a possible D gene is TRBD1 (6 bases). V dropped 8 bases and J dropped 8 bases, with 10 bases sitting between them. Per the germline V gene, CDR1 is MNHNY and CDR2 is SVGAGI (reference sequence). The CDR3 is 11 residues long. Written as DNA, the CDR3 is TGTGCCAGCGGCAGGGGAGATGAGCAGTTCTTC. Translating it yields CASGRGDEQFF.

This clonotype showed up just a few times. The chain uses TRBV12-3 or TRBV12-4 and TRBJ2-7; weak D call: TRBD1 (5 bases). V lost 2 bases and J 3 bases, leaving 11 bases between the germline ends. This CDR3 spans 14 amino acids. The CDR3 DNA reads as TGTGCCAGCAGTTTAAGGGGAACCTTCTACGAGCAGTACTTC. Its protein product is CASSLRGTFYEQYF.

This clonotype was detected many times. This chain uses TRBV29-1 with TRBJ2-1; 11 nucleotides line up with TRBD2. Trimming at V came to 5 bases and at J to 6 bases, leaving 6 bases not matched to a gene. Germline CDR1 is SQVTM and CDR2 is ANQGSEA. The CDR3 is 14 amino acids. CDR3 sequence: CSVPLAGVGNEQFF. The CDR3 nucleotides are TGCAGCGTTCCACTAGCGGGAGTTGGCAATGAGCAGTTCTTC.

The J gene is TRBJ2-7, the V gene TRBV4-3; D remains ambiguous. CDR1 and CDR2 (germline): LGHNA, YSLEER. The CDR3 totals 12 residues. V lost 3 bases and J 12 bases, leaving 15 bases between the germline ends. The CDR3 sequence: CASSHPYTDWYF. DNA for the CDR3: TGCGCCAGCAGCCATCCTTACACCGACTGGTACTTC.

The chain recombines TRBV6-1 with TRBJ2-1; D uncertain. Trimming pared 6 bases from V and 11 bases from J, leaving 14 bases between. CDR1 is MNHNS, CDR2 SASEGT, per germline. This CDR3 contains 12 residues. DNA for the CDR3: TGTGCCAGCAGATCCCAGCTCTTGAAGCAGTTCTTC. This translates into CASRSQLLKQFF.

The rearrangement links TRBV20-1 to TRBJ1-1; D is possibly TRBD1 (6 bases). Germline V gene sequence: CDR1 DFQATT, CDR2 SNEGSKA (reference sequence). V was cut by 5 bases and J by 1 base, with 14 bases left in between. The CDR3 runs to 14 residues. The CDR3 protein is CSAGSTRGNTEAFF. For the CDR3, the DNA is TGCAGTGCTGGTAGCACCAGGGGGAACACTGAAGCTTTCTTT.